This T cell receptor beta chain was observed in a study of blood T cell repertoires in COVID-19. Study information: T cells, B-cell-depleted T cells, or PBMCs provided the cDNA or gDNA that served as material.

Using immunoSEQ multiplex PCR, the repertoire was profiled, and TCRdb retains in-frame clones only, with some absent. This sample yields around 76,000 clones, of which around 83% are seen a single time; around 6.9% belongs to the top ten. Enrolled during active infection, Seattle patients were then followed longitudinally. CDR3 size: 13 residues. Germline V gene sequence: CDR1 SGHRS, CDR2 YFSETQ. V was cut by 4 bases and J by 5 bases, with 12 bases left in between. The V gene is TRBV5-1, the J gene TRBJ1-1; tentative D call: TRBD1 (5 bases). Sample: peripheral blood. The clonotype comes from a young man with COVID-19, enrolled during active disease. Here the CDR3 reads CASSQPGGTEAFF. CDR3 sequence (DNA): TGCGCCAGCAGCCAACCGGGGGGAACTGAAGCTTTCTTT.